This is a list of T cell receptor beta chains from one sample in a study of identifying expanded T cells in peripheral blood. Method: immunoSEQ multiplex PCR; TCRdb's copy keeps in-frame clones and lacks some. The profile shows about 86,000 clones, around 83% of them singletons. Sequences were obtained from blood. The receptor set was obtained from a person between 18 and 75 years old in good health. CDR3s include the opening cysteine and the closing phenylalanine or tryptophan. Fields, in order: clone size, J gene, V gene, CDR3 protein. Clone size is given for some rows only: seen once, a few or many times, or a class if the clone is expanded.

>.|TRBJ2-7|TRBV30
CAWSYIKVGGEQYF
>.|TRBJ1-1|TRBV7-2
CASSLRGGTGATNTEAFF
>medium-sized|TRBJ1-2|TRBV7-9
CASSPTTGVYGYTF
>.|TRBJ2-7|TRBV6-6
CASRTVFYEQYF
>.|TRBJ1-2|TRBV6-5
CASSGETGLETF
>.|TRBJ2-3|TRBV11-2
CASSSRGGSADTQYF
>.|TRBJ1-6|TRBV28
CASRSLLIGDWSPLHF
>.|TRBJ1-2|TRBV7-2
CASSLNLGHGYGYTF
>.|TRBJ2-7|TRBV7-8
CASSLVLTPFSYEQYF
>.|TRBJ1-5|TRBV29-1
CSVQQGGSNQPQHF
>.|TRBJ2-3|TRBV7-2
CASRGQGLDTQYF
>once|TRBJ2-3|TRBV6-6
CASCVRADTQYF
>.|TRBJ1-2|TRBV18
CASSIKAAGIYTF
>.|TRBJ1-2|TRBV9
CASSASKDGYTF
>.|TRBJ1-1|TRBV5-4
CASSLLGSPNTEAFF
>.|TRBJ1-1|TRBV18
CASSPGNTEAFF
>.|TRBJ1-5|TRBV10-2
CASSDGFTGNQPQHF
>.|TRBJ1-4|TRBV27
CASRDTNEKLFF
>.|TRBJ1-4|TRBV9
CASSGTAGGKLFF
>.|TRBJ1-2|TRBV5-6
CASSLGQGMANYGYTF
>.|TRBJ1-1|TRBV6-1
CASSEAYRSEAFF
>.|TRBJ2-5|TRBV9
CASSVAVQGAANEETQYF
>.|TRBJ1-1|TRBV27
CASSTTDRSRAFF
>.|TRBJ2-1|TRBV6-7
CASSYSSGLANEQFF
>.|TRBJ1-3|TRBV19
CASSVHGNTIYF
>.|TRBJ2-7|TRBV18
CASSPGGSTGREQYF
>.|TRBJ2-5|TRBV18
CASSPRTGEETQYF
>.|TRBJ1-3|TRBV4-3
CASSQLLNVGDSGNTIYF
>once|TRBJ1-2|TRBV21-1
CASSKLTASLKSNYGYTF
>.|TRBJ1-1|TRBV27
CASSVNHRGGIAFF
>.|TRBJ1-1|TRBV29-1
CSVERKLNTEAFF
>.|TRBJ1-5|TRBV7-6
CASSSRGFNQPQHF
>.|TRBJ1-2|TRBV5-4
CASRGGQGPFGYTF
>.|TRBJ1-1|TRBV10-3
CATSKGTRHTEAFF
>.|TRBJ2-3|TRBV5-1
CASSLRGDTQYF
>.|TRBJ1-2|TRBV29-1
CSVEDAGGGYTF
>.|TRBJ1-2|TRBV19
CASYGQGVNYGYTF
>.|TRBJ2-5|TRBV6-6
CASSRSRAGIKETQYF
>.|TRBJ2-2|TRBV4-3
CASSQVWEALRGGELFF
>once|TRBJ1-3|TRBV7-2
CASSLSLSGNTIYF
>.|TRBJ2-4|TRBV7-2
CASSLDRGYLAKNIQYF
>.|TRBJ1-1|TRBV11-3
CASSRHQGIAFF